This record covers a single TCR beta chain. This clone is a singleton in its sample. Its antigen target is currently unknown. Qualities for individual bases were not recorded, and no much larger clone is one base off. This specimen comes from a study of CD8+ T cells in alopecia areata (dated by TCRdb to about 2018). Background for the entire study: The study used high-throughput TCRbeta sequencing to examine T cell clonal expansion in alopecia areata, in both the C3H/HeJ mouse model and human patients. Scalp tissue and sorted CD4+ and CD8+ peripheral blood T cells from patchy and totalis/universalis alopecia areata patients and from healthy controls were covered by human TCRbeta sequencing. TCRbeta CDR3 regions were amplified by immunoSEQ multiplex PCR using 35 Vbeta forward and 13 Jbeta reverse primers. Scalp clonality was compared across normal scalp (n=4), patchy alopecia areata scalp (n=8), and alopecia totalis/universalis scalp (n=8). The RNA source kit depended on sample type: the PAXgene miRNA kit for fixed scalp, the miRNeasy kit for PBMCs, and the RNeasy kit for mouse skin.

After PBMCs were isolated by density centrifugation and stained for CD3, CD4 and CD8, a FACSAria was used to sort CD4+ and CD8+ T cells. Scalp biopsies and blood samples were obtained from unaffected controls. Library construction relied on the immunoSEQ multiplex PCR assay. For TCR sequencing, RNA was extracted from every sample and reverse transcribed into cDNA to serve as template. SuperScript III was used for first-strand cDNA synthesis, primed with a 2:1 mix of oligo-dT and random hexamers. A synthetic immune receptor repertoire was used to gauge amplification bias, and whatever bias remained was removed computationally. Processing in the source paper ran as follows. After raw reads were preprocessed to remove errors, the CDR3 was defined following IMGT conventions as running from the conserved cysteine to phenylalanine. Clonality was computed as 1 minus the Shannon entropy, with the entropy normalized by log2 of the number of productive unique TCRs. Scalp TCRbeta sequences were cross-referenced with sorted blood CD4 and CD8 repertoires so that the CD4 or CD8 identity of scalp clones could be inferred. TCRdb carries this immuneACCESS record with in-frame sequences only. Its versions omit some clonotypes, under half of them owing to an unresolved V gene in the studies checked, with the rest unexplained. V and J calls and clone size are given by that table; D and trimming were obtained from the DNA. This sample gives around 120,000 clones in total; around 61% of them show up just once. 2.8% of the sample lies in the top ten.

V is clipped by 4 bases and J by 3 bases, and the sequence between their germline boundaries is 9 bases long. The CDR3 numbers 13 residues from cysteine through phenylalanine. CDR3 DNA is the only sequence kept; it has 39 bases, read in frame from the first base. CDR1 and CDR2, looked up from the germline V gene, are SGHAT and FQNNGV. Points the paper makes about the study in general: Shared TCR sequences between patients were less evident than in mice, which may be partly attributable to HLA diversity in the patient population. Unlike mouse skin, which is dominated by gammadelta T cells, normal human skin has resident alphabeta T cells that are also sequenced, and this complicates analysis of the scalp TCR repertoire. Higher clonality and more expanded CD8+ clones were observed in lesional scalp than in normal scalp, particularly in alopecia totalis/universalis, a finding suggestive of antigenic drive.

The V and J genes are TRBV11-2 and TRBJ2-5; the D gene assignment is ambiguous. The sequencing sample was made of CD4+ T cells sorted from blood. The receptor comes from a human donor in good health. The CDR3 region reads CASSSGIKETQYF. The sequenced DNA: TGTGCCAGCAGCTCCGGAATAAAAGAGACCCAGTACTTC.